Sequencing of this T cell receptor (beta chain) was carried out in a study of blood T cell repertoires in COVID-19. Turning to the study itself: Donors in the United States, Italy and Spain gave samples during acute or convalescent COVID-19. The analysed material was cDNA or gDNA that came from T cells, B-cell-depleted T cells, or PBMCs.

The germline CDR1 and CDR2 sequences are MNHEY and SMNVEV (reference sequence). V was shortened by 4 bases and J by 8 bases, with 12 bases between the two germline ends. The CDR3 sequence is 13 residues long. Per the authors' pipeline: Amplification of reference gene primers was used by the study to estimate nucleated cell counts. The data were produced by immunoSEQ multiplex PCR, yet TCRdb's version contains in-frame clones alone and is incomplete. V, J and clone size were drawn from that table, and D and trimming were deduced from the DNA. The table includes 200,000 to 250,000 clones, approximately 88% detected once.

The TCR originated in a man aged 60 to 69 who had recovered from COVID-19. V and J are TRBV27 and TRBJ2-1; TRBD1 might be the D (5 bases). Sample: peripheral blood. Written as DNA, the CDR3 is TGTGCCAGCAGTTCTTTAAGGGGCGATGAGCAGTTCTTC. Protein sequence: CASSSLRGDEQFF.